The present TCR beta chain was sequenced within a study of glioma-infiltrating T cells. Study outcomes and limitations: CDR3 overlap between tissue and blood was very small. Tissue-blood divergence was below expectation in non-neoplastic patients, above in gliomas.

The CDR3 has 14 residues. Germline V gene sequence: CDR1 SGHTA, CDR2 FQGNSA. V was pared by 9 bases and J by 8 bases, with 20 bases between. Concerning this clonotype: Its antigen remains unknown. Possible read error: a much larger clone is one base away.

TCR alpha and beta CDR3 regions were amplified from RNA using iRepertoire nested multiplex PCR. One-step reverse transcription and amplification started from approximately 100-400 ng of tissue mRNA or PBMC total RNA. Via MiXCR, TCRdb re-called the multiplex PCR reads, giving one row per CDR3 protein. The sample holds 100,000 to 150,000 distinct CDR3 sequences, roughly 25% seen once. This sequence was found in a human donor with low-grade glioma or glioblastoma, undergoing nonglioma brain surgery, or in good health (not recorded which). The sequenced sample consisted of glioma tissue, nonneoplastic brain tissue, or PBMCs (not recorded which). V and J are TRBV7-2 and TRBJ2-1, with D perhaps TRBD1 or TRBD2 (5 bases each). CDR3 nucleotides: TGTGCCAGAAGCCGGGACCCCACTATGGATGAGCAGTTCTTC. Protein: CARSRDPTMDEQFF.